The 14 T cell receptor beta chains listed next were all sequenced from one sample in a study of T-cell reconstitution after alpha-beta-depleted transplantation in children. As it was prepared, the TCRbeta library received unique molecular identifiers. TCRdb recomputed calls from the PCR reads with MiXCR, one row per CDR3 protein. The table has 450,000 to 700,000 distinct CDR3 sequences, 25% to 30% seen once. Sequencing was performed on PBMCs, taken before TCRalphabeta/CD19-depleted stem cell transplant. These TCRs come from a boy under two years old with Wiskott-Aldrich syndrome, due to receive a stem cell transplant.

The V and J genes are TRBV7-8 and TRBJ2-1; D remains ambiguous. This CDR3 is 12 amino acids long. Germline V gene lookup returns CDR1 SGHVS and CDR2 FQNEAQ. Trimming shortened V by 7 bases and J by 9 bases, and 13 bases separated the two germline ends. The CDR3 sequence: CASTIGRFEQFF. Written as DNA, the CDR3 is TGTGCCAGCACCATTGGACGTTTTGAGCAGTTCTTC. Together with reference TRBV7-8 and TRBJ2-1, the CDR3 gives the full variable domain: GAGVSQSPRYKVAKRGQDVALRCDPISGHVSLFWYQQALGQGPEFLTYFQNEAQLDKSGLPSDRFFAERPEGSVSTLKIQRTQQEDSAVYLCASTIGRFEQFFGPGTRLTVL.

This clonotype was seen a few times. V usage is TRBV6-5 and J usage is TRBJ2-7; the match to TRBD2 covers 13 bases. The CDR3 has 18 residues. Germline loops: CDR1 MNHEY, CDR2 SVGAGI. V was pared by 0 bases and J by 7 bases, with 12 bases of the junction left unmatched. The CDR3 loop reads CASSYSTLETSGRREQYF. As DNA, the CDR3 is TGTGCCAGCAGTTACTCGACGTTGGAGACTAGCGGGAGGAGGGAGCAGTACTTC.

The J gene is TRBJ2-7, the V gene TRBV3-1, with D possibly matching TRBD1 (6 bases). Trimming cost V 2 bases and J 8 bases, with 13 bases left between them. The CDR3 sequence is 13 residues long. Germline values: CDR1 LGHDT, CDR2 YNNKEL (reference sequence). Written as DNA, the CDR3 is TGTGCCAGCAGCCAACTCACAGGGAAAAAGCAGTACTTC. Translation: CASSQLTGKKQYF.

This sequence joins TRBV5-5 and TRBJ2-7; tentative D call: TRBD1 (6 bases). Trimming shortened V by 5 bases and J by 4 bases, and 13 bases separated the two germline ends. The CDR3 covers 13 residues. Germline-derived CDR1 and CDR2 are SGHKS and YYEKEE (reference sequence). The CDR3 here is CASSTRGVYEQYF. CDR3 nucleotide sequence: TGTGCCAGCAGTACCAGGGGAGTTTACGAGCAGTACTTC.

The chain couples TRBV19 to TRBJ2-5, with D uncertain. V lost 3 bases, J lost 3 bases, and 8 bases lay in between. CDR3 length: 13 residues. Germline CDR1 LNHDA, CDR2 SQIVND (reference sequence). The CDR3 reads CASSIDAEETQYF. CDR3 in DNA: TGTGCCAGTAGTATCGACGCTGAAGAGACCCAGTACTTC.

The rearrangement links TRBV30 to TRBJ1-2, with D unclear. Germline V lookup: CDR1 GTSNPN, CDR2 SVGIG (reference sequence). Trimming left V 3 bases short and J 1 base short, with 15 bases between. The length of the CDR3 is 15 residues. The CDR3 sequence: CAWRSKIIFNYGYTF. The CDR3 nucleotides read TGTGCCTGGAGATCAAAGATTATCTTTAACTATGGCTACACCTTC.

The chain links TRBV6-5 to TRBJ1-1; D is perhaps TRBD1 (6 bases). V lost 7 bases and J 6 bases, leaving 18 bases between the germline ends. CDR1 and CDR2 (germline): MNHEY, SVGAGI. CDR3 length: 14 amino acids. CDR3 protein: CASIWTASVAEAFF. The DNA of the CDR3 is TGTGCCAGCATTTGGACAGCCTCGGTCGCTGAAGCTTTCTTT.

The gene calls are TRBV20-1 and TRBJ2-1; the match to TRBD2 covers 9 bases. CDR3 length: 16 amino acids. J lost 4 bases, V lost 1 base, and 8 bases had no gene match. Germline-derived CDR1 and CDR2 are DFQATT and SNEGSKA (reference sequence). This chain's CDR3 is CSARARLAETYNEQFF. CDR3 sequence (DNA): TGCAGTGCTAGAGCCCGACTAGCGGAGACTTACAATGAGCAGTTCTTC.

This clonotype was seen more than once but under ten times. This chain uses TRBV6-5 with TRBJ2-2; D gene ambiguous. Germline values: CDR1 MNHEY, CDR2 SVGAGI. The CDR3 is made up of 11 amino acids. V lost 4 bases and J 14 bases, leaving 11 bases between the germline ends. The chain's CDR3 is CASSFIGKLFF. The DNA for the CDR3 is TGTGCCAGCAGTTTTATAGGGAAACTGTTTTTT.

This clonotype was found a few times. The chain combines TRBV5-1 with TRBJ2-3; 8 bases agree with TRBD1. The junction had 4 bases not matched to a gene; V was cut back by 0 bases and J by 4 bases. From germline, CDR1 is SGHRS and CDR2 YFSETQ. This CDR3 spans 15 amino acids. CDR3 sequence (DNA): TGCGCCAGCAGCTTGGGACAGGGGATCGCAGATACGCAGTATTTT. It yields the protein CASSLGQGIADTQYF. The variable domain in full, with the rest retrieved from reference TRBV5-1 and TRBJ2-3, is KAGVTQTPRYLIKTRGQQVTLSCSPISGHRSVSWYQQTPGQGLQFLFEYFSETQRNKGNFPGRFSGRQFSNSRSEMNVSTLELGDSALYLCASSLGQGIADTQYFGPGTRLTVL.

This clonotype was seen a few times. The V gene is TRBV18, the J gene TRBJ2-1; D gene ambiguous. The CDR3 totals 13 residues. Trimming took off 0 bases at V and 8 bases at J, with 8 bases between the two ends. Germline loops: CDR1 KGHSH, CDR2 LQKENI. The CDR3 here is CASSPPSLDEQFF. The CDR3 region has the DNA TGTGCCAGCTCACCACCGTCCCTCGATGAGCAGTTCTTC.

The rearrangement joins TRBV5-1 to TRBJ2-2, with D maybe TRBD1 (7 bases). Trimming left V 3 bases short and J 5 bases short, with 11 bases between. CDR1 is SGHRS and CDR2 is YFSETQ in the germline V gene. The CDR3 totals 14 residues. This CDR3 reads CASSSGGSTGELFF. CDR3 sequence (DNA): TGCGCCAGCAGCTCAGGGGGGAGTACCGGGGAGCTGTTTTTT.

This clonotype was observed a few times. The V call is TRBV15, the J call TRBJ2-7; tentatively, D is TRBD1 (5 bases). Germline V gene data show CDR1 as LNHNV and CDR2 as YYDKDF (reference sequence). V gave up 0 bases and J gave up 3 bases, with 9 bases separating them. This CDR3 has 14 residues. The CDR3 sequence: CATSREGQGYEQYF. CDR3 DNA: TGTGCCACCAGCAGAGAGGGGCAGGGCTACGAGCAGTACTTC.

The chain is built from TRBV5-1 and TRBJ2-2; possible D gene TRBD2, 5 bases. Germline lookup yields CDR1 SGHRS and CDR2 YFSETQ. With 4 bases removed from V and 1 base from J, the gap between germline ends came to 11 bases. This CDR3 is built from 15 residues. CDR3 region: CASSQRGLNTGELFF. CDR3 coding DNA: TGCGCCAGCAGCCAACGGGGTTTGAACACCGGGGAGCTGTTTTTT.